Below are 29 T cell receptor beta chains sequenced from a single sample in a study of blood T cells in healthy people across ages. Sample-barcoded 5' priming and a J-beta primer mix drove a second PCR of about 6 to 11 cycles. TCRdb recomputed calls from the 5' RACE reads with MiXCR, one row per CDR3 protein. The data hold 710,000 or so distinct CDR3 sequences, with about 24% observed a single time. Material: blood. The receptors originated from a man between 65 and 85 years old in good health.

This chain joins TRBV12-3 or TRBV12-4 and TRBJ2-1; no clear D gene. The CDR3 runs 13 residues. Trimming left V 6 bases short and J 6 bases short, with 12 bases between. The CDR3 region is CASSHGPSNEQFF. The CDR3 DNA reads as TGTGCCAGCAGCCATGGACCAAGCAATGAGCAGTTCTTC.

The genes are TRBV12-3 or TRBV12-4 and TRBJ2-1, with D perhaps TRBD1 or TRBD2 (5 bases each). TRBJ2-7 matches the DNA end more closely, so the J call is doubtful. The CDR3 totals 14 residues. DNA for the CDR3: TGTGCCAGCAGTTCGCAGGGACCCACCTACGAGCAGTACTTC. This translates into CASSSQGPTYEQYF.

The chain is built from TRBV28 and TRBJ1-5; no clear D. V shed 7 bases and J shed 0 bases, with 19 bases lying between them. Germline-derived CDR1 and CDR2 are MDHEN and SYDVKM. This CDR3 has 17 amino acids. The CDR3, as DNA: TGTGCCAGCACCACTATCGGACGAGGATATAGCAATCAGCCCCAGCATTTT. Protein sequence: CASTTIGRGYSNQPQHF.

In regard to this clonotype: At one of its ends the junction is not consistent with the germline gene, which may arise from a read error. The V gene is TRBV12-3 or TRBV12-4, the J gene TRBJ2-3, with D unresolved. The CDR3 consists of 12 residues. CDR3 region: CAGRGRADTEYF. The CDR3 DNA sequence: TGTGCCGGAAGAGGCAGAGCAGATACGGAGTATTTT.

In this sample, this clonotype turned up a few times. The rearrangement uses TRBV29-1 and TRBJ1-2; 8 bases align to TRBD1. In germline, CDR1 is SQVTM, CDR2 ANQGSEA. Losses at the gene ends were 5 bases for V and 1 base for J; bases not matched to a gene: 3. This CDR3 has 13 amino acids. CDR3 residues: CSVTTGVNYGYTF. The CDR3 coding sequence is TGCAGCGTTACGACAGGGGTTAACTATGGCTACACCTTC.

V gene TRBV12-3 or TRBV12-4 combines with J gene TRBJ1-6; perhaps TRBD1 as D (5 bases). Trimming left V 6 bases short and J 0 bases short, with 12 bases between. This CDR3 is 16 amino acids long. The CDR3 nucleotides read TGTGCCAGCAGGAGGGACGAGAGCTCCTATAATTCACCCCTCCACTTT. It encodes CASRRDESSYNSPLHF.

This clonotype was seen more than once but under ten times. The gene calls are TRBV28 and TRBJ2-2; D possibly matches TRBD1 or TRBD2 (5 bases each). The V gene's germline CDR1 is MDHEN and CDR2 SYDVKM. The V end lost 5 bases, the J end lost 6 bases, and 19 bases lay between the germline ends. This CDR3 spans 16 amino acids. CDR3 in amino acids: CASSPRGHARSGELFF. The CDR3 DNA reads TGTGCCAGCAGTCCTCGGGGCCACGCGAGATCCGGGGAGCTGTTTTTT.

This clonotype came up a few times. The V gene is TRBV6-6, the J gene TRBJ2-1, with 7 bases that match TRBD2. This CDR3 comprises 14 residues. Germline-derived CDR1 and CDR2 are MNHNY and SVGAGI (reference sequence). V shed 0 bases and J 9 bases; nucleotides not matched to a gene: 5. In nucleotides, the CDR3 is TGTGCCAGCAGTTACTCGCGGGGGAGGGGTGAGCAGTTCTTC. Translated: CASSYSRGRGEQFF.

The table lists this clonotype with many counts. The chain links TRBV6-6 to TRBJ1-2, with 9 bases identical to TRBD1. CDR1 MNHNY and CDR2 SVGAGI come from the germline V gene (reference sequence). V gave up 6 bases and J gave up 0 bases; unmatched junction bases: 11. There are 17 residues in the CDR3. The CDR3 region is CASRPQGAKWTNYGYTF. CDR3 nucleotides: TGTGCCAGCAGGCCACAGGGGGCGAAATGGACTAACTATGGCTACACCTTC.

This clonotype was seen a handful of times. The CDR3 region has the DNA TGTGCCAGCAGTGAACAGGACAGGGCTAATACGCAGTATTTT. It is translated as CASSEQDRANTQYF. This chain links TRBV12-3 or TRBV12-4 with TRBJ2-3, with 8 bases identical to TRBD1. The CDR3 totals 14 residues. V lost 5 bases to trimming and J lost 7 bases; unmatched junction nucleotides: 8.

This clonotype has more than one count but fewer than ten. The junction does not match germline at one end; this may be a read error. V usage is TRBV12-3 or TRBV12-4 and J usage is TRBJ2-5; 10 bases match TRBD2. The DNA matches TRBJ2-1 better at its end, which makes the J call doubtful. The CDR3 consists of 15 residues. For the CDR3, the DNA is TGTGCCAGCATCCTACTAGCGGGGCTTCGGAATGGGCAGTTCTTC. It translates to CASILLAGLRNGQFF.

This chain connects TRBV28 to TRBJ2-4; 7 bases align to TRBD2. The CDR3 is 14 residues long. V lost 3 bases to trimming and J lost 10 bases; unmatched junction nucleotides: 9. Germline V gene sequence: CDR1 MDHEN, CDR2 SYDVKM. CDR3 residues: CASSFAGTTFIQYF. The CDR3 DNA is TGTGCCAGCAGTTTTGCCGGGACTACTTTTATTCAGTACTTC.

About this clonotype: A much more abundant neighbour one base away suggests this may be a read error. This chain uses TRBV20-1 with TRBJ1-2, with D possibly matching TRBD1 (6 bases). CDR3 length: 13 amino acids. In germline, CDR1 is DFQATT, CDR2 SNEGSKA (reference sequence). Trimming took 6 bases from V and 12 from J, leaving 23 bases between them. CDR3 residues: CSAPGTTTMANTF. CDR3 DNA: TGCAGTGCCCCCGGGACAACTACTATGGCTAACACCTTC.

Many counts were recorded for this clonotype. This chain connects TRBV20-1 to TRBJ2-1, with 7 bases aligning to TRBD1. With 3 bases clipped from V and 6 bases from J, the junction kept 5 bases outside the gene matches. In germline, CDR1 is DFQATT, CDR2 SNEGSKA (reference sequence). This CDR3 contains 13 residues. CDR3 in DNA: TGCAGTGCTAGGAGGGGGCGGGTCAATGAGCAGTTCTTC. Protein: CSARRGRVNEQFF.

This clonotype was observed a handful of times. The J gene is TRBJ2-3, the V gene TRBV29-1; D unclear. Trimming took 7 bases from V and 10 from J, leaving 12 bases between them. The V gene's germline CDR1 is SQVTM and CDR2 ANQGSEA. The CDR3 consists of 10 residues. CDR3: CSADQLPQYF. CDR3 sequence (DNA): TGCAGCGCTGACCAGCTTCCGCAGTATTTT.

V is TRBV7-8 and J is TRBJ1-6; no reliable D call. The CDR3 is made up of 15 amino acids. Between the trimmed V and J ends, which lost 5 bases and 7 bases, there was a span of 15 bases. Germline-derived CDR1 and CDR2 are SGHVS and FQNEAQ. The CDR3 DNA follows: TGTGCCAGCAGCCCCGGACTTGCTTCCAATTCACCCCTCCACTTT. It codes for CASSPGLASNSPLHF.

The CDR3 here is CASSQDRTNTEAFF. CDR3 bases: TGTGCCAGCAGCCAAGATCGGACGAACACTGAAGCTTTCTTT. V and J are TRBV4-2 and TRBJ1-1; D remains ambiguous. The CDR3 totals 14 residues. V was cut by 0 bases and J by 1 base, with 6 bases left in between. Germline lookup yields CDR1 LGHNA and CDR2 YNFKEQ.

Here the CDR3 reads CASRSGLTQYF. DNA for the CDR3: TGTGCCAGCAGATCGGGGCTGACCCAGTACTTC. This sequence joins TRBV28 and TRBJ2-5; the D call may be TRBD1 or TRBD2 (5 bases each). CDR1 and CDR2 (germline): MDHEN, SYDVKM. This CDR3 has 11 amino acids. The V end lost 6 bases, the J end lost 7 bases, and 9 bases lay between the germline ends.

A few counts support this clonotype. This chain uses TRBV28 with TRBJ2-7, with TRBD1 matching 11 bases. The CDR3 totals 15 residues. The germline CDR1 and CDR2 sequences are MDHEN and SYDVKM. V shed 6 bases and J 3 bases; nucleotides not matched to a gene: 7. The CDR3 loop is CASRTSGTGGYEQYF. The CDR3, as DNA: TGTGCCAGCAGAACCTCCGGGACAGGGGGCTACGAGCAGTACTTC.

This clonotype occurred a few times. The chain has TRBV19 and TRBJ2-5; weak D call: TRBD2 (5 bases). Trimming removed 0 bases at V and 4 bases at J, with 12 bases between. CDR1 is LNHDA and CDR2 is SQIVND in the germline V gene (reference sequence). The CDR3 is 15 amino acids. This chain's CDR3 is CASSIDRDRGETQYF. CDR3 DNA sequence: TGTGCCAGTAGTATAGATCGAGACCGGGGAGAGACCCAGTACTTC.

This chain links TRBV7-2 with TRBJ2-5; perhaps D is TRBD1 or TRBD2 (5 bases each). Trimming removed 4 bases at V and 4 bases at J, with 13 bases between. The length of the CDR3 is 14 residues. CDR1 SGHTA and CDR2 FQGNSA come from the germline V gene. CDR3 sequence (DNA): TGTGCCAGCAGCTCCAGGGCGGGTCTAGAGACCCAGTACTTC. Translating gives CASSSRAGLETQYF. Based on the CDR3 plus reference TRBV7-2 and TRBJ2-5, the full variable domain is GAGVSQSPSNKVTEKGKDVELRCDPISGHTALYWYRQSLGQGLEFLIYFQGNSAPDKSGLPSDRFSAERTGGSVSTLTIQRTQQEDSAVYLCASSSRAGLETQYFGPGTRLLVL.

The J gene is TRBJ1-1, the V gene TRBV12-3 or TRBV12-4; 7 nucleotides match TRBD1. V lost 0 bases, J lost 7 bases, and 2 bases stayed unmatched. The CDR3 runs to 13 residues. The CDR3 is CASSLAQGVEAFF. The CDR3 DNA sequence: TGTGCCAGCAGTTTAGCGCAGGGGGTTGAAGCTTTCTTT.

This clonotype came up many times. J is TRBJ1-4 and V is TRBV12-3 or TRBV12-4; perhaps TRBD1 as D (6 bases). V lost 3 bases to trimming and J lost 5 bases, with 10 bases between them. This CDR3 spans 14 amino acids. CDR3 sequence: CASSFGGRNEKLFF. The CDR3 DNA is TGTGCCAGCAGTTTCGGGGGCAGAAATGAAAAACTGTTTTTT.

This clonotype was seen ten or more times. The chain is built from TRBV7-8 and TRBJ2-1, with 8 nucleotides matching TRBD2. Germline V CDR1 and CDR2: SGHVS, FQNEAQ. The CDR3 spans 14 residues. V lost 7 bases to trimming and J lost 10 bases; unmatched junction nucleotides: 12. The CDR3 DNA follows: TGTGCCAGCACCGCGGGGGGCCGGTTTGGGGAGCAGTTCTTC. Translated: CASTAGGRFGEQFF.

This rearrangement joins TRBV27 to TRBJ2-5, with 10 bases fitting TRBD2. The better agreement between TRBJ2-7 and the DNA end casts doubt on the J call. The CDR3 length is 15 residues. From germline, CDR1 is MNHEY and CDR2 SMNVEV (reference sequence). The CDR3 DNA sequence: TGTGCCAGCAGTTTCGCCAGCGGGGGGGTCCACGAGCAGTACTTC. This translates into CASSFASGGVHEQYF.

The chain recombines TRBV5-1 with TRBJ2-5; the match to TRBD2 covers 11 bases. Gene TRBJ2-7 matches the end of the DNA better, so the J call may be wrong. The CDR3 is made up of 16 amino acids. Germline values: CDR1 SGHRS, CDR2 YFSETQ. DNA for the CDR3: TGCGCCAGCAGCTTGGGGCTAGCGGGAGGATCAAGCGAGCAGTACGTC. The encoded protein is CASSLGLAGGSSEQYV.

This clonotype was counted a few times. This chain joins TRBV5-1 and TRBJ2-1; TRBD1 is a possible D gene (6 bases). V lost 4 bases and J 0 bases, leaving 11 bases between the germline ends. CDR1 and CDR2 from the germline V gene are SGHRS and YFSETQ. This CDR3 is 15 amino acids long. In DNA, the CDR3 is TGCGCCAGCAGCGGAACAGGGACCTCCTACAATGAGCAGTTCTTC. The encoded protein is CASSGTGTSYNEQFF.

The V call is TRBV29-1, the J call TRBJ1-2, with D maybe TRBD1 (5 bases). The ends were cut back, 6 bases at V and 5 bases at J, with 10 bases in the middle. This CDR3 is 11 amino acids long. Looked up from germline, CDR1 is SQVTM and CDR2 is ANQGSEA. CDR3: CSVSGLYGYTF. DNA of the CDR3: TGCAGCGTCTCAGGGCTGTATGGCTACACCTTC.

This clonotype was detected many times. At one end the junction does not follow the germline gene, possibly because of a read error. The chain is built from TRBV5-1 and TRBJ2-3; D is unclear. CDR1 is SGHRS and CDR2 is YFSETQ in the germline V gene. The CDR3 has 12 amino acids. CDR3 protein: CASSSPTDTQYF. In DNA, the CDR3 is TGTGCCAGCAGCTCCCCCACAGATACGCAGTATTTT.